A selection of T cell receptor beta chains follows, all from one sample in a study of cytomegalovirus exposure and HLA in healthy donors. Data came from immunoSEQ multiplex PCR; TCRdb stores just in-frame clones and leaves some out. The sample carries 97,000 or so clones, less than 90% recorded once. Specimen: PBMCs. The receptors were gathered from a man younger than 35 in good health and CMV-seropositive. The CDR3 runs from the conserved cysteine through the conserved F or W. A D gene is named only where the DNA matches it firmly. Only some rows state a clone size, as once, few, many or a class for expanded clones.

j_call clone_size v_call d_call cdr3_nt cdr3_aa
TRBJ2-1 - TRBV9 - TGTGCCAGCAGCGGCCGGGTGGAGTCGGATTCTTTCAATGAGCAGTTCTTC CASSGRVESDSFNEQFF
TRBJ2-3 - TRBV14 TRBD2 TGTGCCAGCAGCCCCGGACTAGCGGGCATCACAGATACGCAGTATTTT CASSPGLAGITDTQYF
TRBJ1-1 - TRBV5-1 TRBD1 TGCGCCAGCAGCCCTAGACAGGGCCGGAAAGCTTTCTTT CASSPRQGRKAFF
TRBJ1-5 once TRBV27 TRBD1 TGTGCCAGCAGTTCCAAGGACAGGGCAGATCAGCCCCAGCATTTT CASSSKDRADQPQHF
TRBJ2-5 - TRBV7-9 - TGTGCCAGCAGCTTACGGGGTCCCCAAGAGACCCAGTACTTC CASSLRGPQETQYF
TRBJ2-5 - TRBV28 - TGTGCCAGCAGTCTTCCGTCTTTTACAGGGAACCAAGAGACCCAGTACTTC CASSLPSFTGNQETQYF
TRBJ1-1 - TRBV5-6 - TGTGCCAGCAGCTTGACGGAGAGGTGGGCTGAAGCTTTCTTT CASSLTERWAEAFF
TRBJ2-1 - TRBV5-1 TRBD2 TGCGCCAGCAGCTCCTTACTAGCGGGAGGGCCCGTCCGTGACAATGAGCAGTTCTTC CASSSLLAGGPVRDNEQFF
TRBJ2-2 - TRBV4-3 - TGCGCCAGCAGCCCGACGCAGGCGACCGGGGAGCTGTTTTTT CASSPTQATGELFF
TRBJ1-2 - TRBV6-5 TRBD1 TGTGCCAGCAGTACTAAGACAGGGTCTCCGGTTGGCTACACCTTC CASSTKTGSPVGYTF
TRBJ2-2 - TRBV7-3 TRBD1 TGTGCCAGCAGCTTGCGTCGGACAGGCGGGGAGCTGTTTTTT CASSLRRTGGELFF
TRBJ2-5 - TRBV7-9 TRBD2 TGTGCCAGCAGCTTACTAGCGGGGGGCCCGGTAGAGACCCAGTACTTC CASSLLAGGPVETQYF
TRBJ2-1 - TRBV5-1 TRBD2 TGCGCCAGCAGCACGGTTCAGGAGGGACTAGCGGACCAAAACCTCTACAATGAGCAGTTCTTC CASSTVQEGLADQNLYNEQFF
TRBJ2-7 - TRBV5-1 TRBD1 TGCGCCAGCAGGCCAGGGACAGGGGGCCACGGGGAGTACTTC CASRPGTGGHGEYF
TRBJ2-1 - TRBV27 - TGTGCCAGCAGTTTATGGGCAGGGGAAGGCAATGAGCAGTTCTTC CASSLWAGEGNEQFF
TRBJ1-4 few TRBV2 TRBD1 TGTGCCAGCAGGGTCGGACAGGCATCTGAAAAACTGTTTTTT CASRVGQASEKLFF
TRBJ2-7 - TRBV25-1 TRBD1 TGTGCCAGCAGCGGAGGGACAGGGGCTTACTACGAGCAGTACTTC CASSGGTGAYYEQYF
TRBJ2-1 - TRBV28 TRBD1 TGTGCCAGCAGTTCCTATGACAGGGGAGACAATGAGCAGTTCTTC CASSSYDRGDNEQFF
TRBJ2-7 few TRBV5-5 - TGTGCCAGCAGCACATCAGGGAGGTACGAGCAGTACTTC CASSTSGRYEQYF
TRBJ1-4 - TRBV9 TRBD1 TGTGCCAGCAGCCCTGGCCGAACGGGACAGAGTGAAAAACTGTTTTTT CASSPGRTGQSEKLFF
TRBJ2-7 - TRBV5-6 - TGTGCCAGCAAAAAAAGCGGTACCTACGAGCAGTACTTC CASKKSGTYEQYF
TRBJ1-2 - TRBV27 - TGTGCCAGCAGTCCCGGCTATGGCTACACCTTC CASSPGYGYTF
TRBJ2-1 - TRBV6-5 - TGTGCCAGCAGCGCCACCCCTGAGGGAGCCAATGAGCAGTTCTTC CASSATPEGANEQFF